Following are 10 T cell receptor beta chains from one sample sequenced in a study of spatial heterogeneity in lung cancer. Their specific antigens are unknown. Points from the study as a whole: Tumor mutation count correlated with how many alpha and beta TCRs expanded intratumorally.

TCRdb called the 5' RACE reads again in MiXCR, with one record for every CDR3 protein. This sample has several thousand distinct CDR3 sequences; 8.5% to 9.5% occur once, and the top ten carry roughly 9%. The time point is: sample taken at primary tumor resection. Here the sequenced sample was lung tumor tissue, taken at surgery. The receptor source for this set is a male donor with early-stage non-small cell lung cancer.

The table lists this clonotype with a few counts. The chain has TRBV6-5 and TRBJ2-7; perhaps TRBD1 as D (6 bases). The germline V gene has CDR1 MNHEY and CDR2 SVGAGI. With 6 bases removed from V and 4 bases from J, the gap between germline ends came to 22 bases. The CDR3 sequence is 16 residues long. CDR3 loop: CASSLGIWGQSYEQYF. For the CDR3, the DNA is TGTGCCAGCAGCCTGGGGATCTGGGGGCAGTCGTACGAGCAGTACTTC.

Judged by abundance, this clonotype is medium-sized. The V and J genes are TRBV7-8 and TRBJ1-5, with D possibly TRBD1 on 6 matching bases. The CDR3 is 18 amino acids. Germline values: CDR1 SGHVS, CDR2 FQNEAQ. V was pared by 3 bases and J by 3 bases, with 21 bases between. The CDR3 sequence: CASSLYARTTGANQPQHF. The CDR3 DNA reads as TGTGCCAGCAGCTTGTACGCCCGGACAACGGGGGCCAATCAGCCCCAGCATTTT.

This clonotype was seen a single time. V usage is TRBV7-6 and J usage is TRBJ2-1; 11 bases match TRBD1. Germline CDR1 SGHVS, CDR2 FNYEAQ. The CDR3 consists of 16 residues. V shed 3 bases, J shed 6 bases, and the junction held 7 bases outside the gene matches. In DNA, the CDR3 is TGTGCCAGCAGCTTGCATCCGGGACAGGGGGTCAATGAGCAGTTCTTC. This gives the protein CASSLHPGQGVNEQFF.

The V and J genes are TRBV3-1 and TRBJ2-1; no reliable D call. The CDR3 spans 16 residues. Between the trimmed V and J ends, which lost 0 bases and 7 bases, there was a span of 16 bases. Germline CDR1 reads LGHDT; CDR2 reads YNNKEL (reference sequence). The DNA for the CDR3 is TGTGCCAGCAGCCAAGAAGCTCTGCGGTCTAGTAATGAGCAGTTCTTC. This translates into CASSQEALRSSNEQFF.

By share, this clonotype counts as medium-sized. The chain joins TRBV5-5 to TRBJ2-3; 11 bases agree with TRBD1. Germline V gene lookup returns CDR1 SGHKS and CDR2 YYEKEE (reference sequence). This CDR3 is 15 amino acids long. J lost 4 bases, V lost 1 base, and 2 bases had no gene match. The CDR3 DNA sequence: TGTGCCAGCAGCTTGATGGGACAGGGGGCAGATACGCAGTATTTT. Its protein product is CASSLMGQGADTQYF. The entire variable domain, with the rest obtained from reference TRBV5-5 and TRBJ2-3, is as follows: DAGVTQSPTHLIKTRGQQVTLRCSPISGHKSVSWYQQVLGQGPQFIFQYYEKEERGRGNFPDRFSARQFPNYSSELNVNALLLGDSALYLCASSLMGQGADTQYFGPGTRLTVL.

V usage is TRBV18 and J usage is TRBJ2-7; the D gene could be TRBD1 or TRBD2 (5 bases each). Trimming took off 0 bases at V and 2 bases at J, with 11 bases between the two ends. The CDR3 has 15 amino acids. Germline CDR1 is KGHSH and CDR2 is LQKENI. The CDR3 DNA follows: TGTGCCAGCTCACCACCGGGACGGAAGGCCTACGAGCAGTACTTC. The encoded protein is CASSPPGRKAYEQYF.

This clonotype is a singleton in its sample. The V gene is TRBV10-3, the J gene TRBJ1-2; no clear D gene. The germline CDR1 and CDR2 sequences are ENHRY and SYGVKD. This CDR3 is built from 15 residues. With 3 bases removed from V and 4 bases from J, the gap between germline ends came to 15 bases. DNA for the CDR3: TGTGCCATCAGTGATGGTCCCGACACTATCTATGGCTACACCTTC. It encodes CAISDGPDTIYGYTF.

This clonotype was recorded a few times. CDR3 DNA: TGTGCCAGCAGCACTGTACGGCAAGGCTACACCTTC. The encoded protein is CASSTVRQGYTF. The chain joins TRBV5-6 to TRBJ1-2, with unresolved D. Per germline, CDR1 SGHDT and CDR2 YYEEEE. Trimming removed 4 bases from V and 8 bases from J, with 12 bases in between. This CDR3 is built from 12 residues.

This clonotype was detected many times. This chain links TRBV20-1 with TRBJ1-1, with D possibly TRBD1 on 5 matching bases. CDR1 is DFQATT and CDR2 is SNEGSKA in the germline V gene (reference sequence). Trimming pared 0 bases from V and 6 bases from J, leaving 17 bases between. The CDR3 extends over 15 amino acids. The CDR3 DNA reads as TGCAGTGCTAGAGATCGGGCAGGGAGATTGTCTGAAGCTTTCTTT. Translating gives CSARDRAGRLSEAFF.

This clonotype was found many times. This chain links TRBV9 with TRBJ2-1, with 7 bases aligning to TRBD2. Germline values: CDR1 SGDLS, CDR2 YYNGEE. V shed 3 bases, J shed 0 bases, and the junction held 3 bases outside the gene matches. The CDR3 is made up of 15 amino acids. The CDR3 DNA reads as TGTGCCAGCAGCGCCGGGGGGAGCTCCTACAATGAGCAGTTCTTC. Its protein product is CASSAGGSSYNEQFF.